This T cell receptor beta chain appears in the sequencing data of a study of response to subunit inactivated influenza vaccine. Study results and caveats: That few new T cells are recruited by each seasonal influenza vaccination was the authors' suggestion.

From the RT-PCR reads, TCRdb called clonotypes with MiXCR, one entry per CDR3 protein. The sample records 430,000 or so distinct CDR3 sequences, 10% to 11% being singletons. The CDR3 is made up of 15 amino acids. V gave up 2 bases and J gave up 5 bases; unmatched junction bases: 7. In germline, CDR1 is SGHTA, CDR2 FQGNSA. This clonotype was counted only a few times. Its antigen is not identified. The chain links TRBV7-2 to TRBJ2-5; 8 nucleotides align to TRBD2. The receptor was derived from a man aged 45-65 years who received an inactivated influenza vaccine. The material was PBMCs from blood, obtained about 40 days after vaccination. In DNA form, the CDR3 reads TGTGCCAGCAGCTTATTTACGGGAGGGCCGGAGACCCAGTACTTC. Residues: CASSLFTGGPETQYF.